This TCR beta chain was identified during a study of T cell changes during pregnancy in multiple sclerosis. Looked up from germline, CDR1 is SGHTA and CDR2 is FQGTGA. The CDR3 sequence is 14 residues long. Trimming removed 5 bases from V and 6 bases from J; junction bases left unmatched: 4. The repertoire was sequenced with immunoSEQ multiplex PCR; TCRdb's copy has only in-frame clones and lacks some. The table lists roughly 56,000 clones, approximately 91% of them singletons. The source was peripheral blood, collected in the first trimester of pregnancy. The sequence was obtained from a female donor with multiple sclerosis, enrolled in a pregnancy study. The V call is TRBV7-3, the J call TRBJ2-1, with 10 bases fitting TRBD2. This CDR3 reads CASSGASGSNEQFF. For the CDR3, the DNA is TGTGCCAGCAGCGGGGCTAGCGGGAGCAATGAGCAGTTCTTC.